This is a list of T cell receptor beta chains from one sample in a study of T-cell reconstitution after alpha-beta-depleted transplantation in children. TCRdb re-analysed the PCR reads in MiXCR, keeping a single row per CDR3 protein. The sample consists of around 700,000 distinct CDR3 sequences, 10% to 15% of them appearing once. The source material was PBMCs, sampled before TCRalphabeta/CD19-depleted stem cell transplant. The receptors were sampled from a girl under 10 years old with congenital amegakaryocytic thrombocytopenia, due to receive a stem cell transplant. Both conserved end residues are part of each CDR3. A D gene is named only where the DNA matches it firmly. Expanded clones are given a class, and other clones once, few, many or no size at all.

j_call | clone_size | d_call | v_call | cdr3_nt | cdr3_aa
TRBJ1-2 | few | . | TRBV5-1 | TGCGCCAGCAGCTTCGAGGCTGGACTCAACTATGGCTACACCTTC | CASSFEAGLNYGYTF
TRBJ2-3 | many | TRBD2 | TRBV20-1 | TGCAGTGCTAGAGGGACTAGCGCCATCACAGATACGCAGTATTTT | CSARGTSAITDTQYF
TRBJ2-1 | many | . | TRBV5-1 | TGCGCCAGCAGTGAGGCGGACCATATCTACAATGAGCAGTTCTTC | CASSEADHIYNEQFF
TRBJ2-1 | many | TRBD2 | TRBV20-1 | TGCAGTGCTAGACCTCGACTAGCGGGAGGGCCGCACAATGAGCAGTTCTTC | CSARPRLAGGPHNEQFF
TRBJ2-7 | . | TRBD2 | TRBV7-9 | TGTGCCAGCAGCCGGACTAGCGGACATGAAGAGCAGTACTTC | CASSRTSGHEEQYF
TRBJ2-2 | many | . | TRBV5-1 | TGCGCCAGCAGCTTGTTTACCTCTCGTGGGACCGGGGAGCTGTTTTTT | CASSLFTSRGTGELFF
TRBJ2-1 | . | . | TRBV20-1 | TGCAGTGCTTCAGCGGATGGGACTGGCGATGAGCAGTTCTTC | CSASADGTGDEQFF
TRBJ2-7 | many | . | TRBV29-1 | TGCAGCGTCTCCGGGGGCTACGAGCAGTACTTC | CSVSGGYEQYF
TRBJ1-2 | few | . | TRBV12-3/TRBV12-4 | TGTGCCAGCAGAATGGGACCGATCTATGGCTACACCTTC | CASRMGPIYGYTF
TRBJ2-1 | many | . | TRBV4-2 | TGTGCCAGCAGCCAAGCCTTTGCGGGAATCTACAATGAGCAGTTCTTC | CASSQAFAGIYNEQFF
TRBJ2-7 | . | . | TRBV15 | TGTGCCACCAGCAGGCGGGTTTACTACGAGCAGTACTTC | CATSRRVYYEQYF
TRBJ2-3 | . | TRBD2 | TRBV5-1 | TGCGCCAGCAGTGGGACCGGACTAGCGGGAGATTGGGGATTCGCAGATACGCAGTATTTT | CASSGTGLAGDWGFADTQYF
TRBJ2-3 | many | . | TRBV20-1 | TGCAGTGCTAGTTTTGGGGCGGCCGCAGATACGCAGTATTTT | CSASFGAAADTQYF
TRBJ2-7 | many | TRBD2 | TRBV20-1 | TGCAGTGCCAAAAGAGCGGGACGGAAATACTACGAGCAGTACTTC | CSAKRAGRKYYEQYF
TRBJ2-3 | few | . | TRBV6-1 | TGTGCCAGCAGTACCTACACCTATTCTAGCACAGATACGCAGTATTTT | CASSTYTYSSTDTQYF
TRBJ2-3 | few | . | TRBV5-1 | TGCGCCAGCAGCTTGGCCGAGAGGGGCCACACAGATACGCAGTATTTT | CASSLAERGHTDTQYF
TRBJ1-1 | many | . | TRBV10-3 | TGTGCCATCAGTGAGGGGACGCAGGGGATGAACACTGAAGCTTTCTTT | CAISEGTQGMNTEAFF
TRBJ2-7 | many | TRBD2 | TRBV20-1 | TGCAGTGCTAGAGTGGATCTCCTCCGCGGGAGAGAGCAGTACTTC | CSARVDLLRGREQYF
TRBJ2-7 | few | . | TRBV7-2 | TGTGCGCAGCAAGGGGGGAGCTACTACGAGCAGTACTTC | CAQQGGSYYEQYF
TRBJ1-2 | many | . | TRBV29-1 | TGCAGCGCTACCTCCCCCCCTCTGGAGAACTATGGCTACACCTTC | CSATSPPLENYGYTF
TRBJ2-5 | many | TRBD2 | TRBV20-1 | TGCAGTGTCCAGACTAGCGGGAGGGCCTGGGAGACCCAGTACTTC | CSVQTSGRAWETQYF
TRBJ2-7 | . | . | TRBV12-3/TRBV12-4 | TGTGCCAGCAGTTTGGGGCCGGGCCACTCCTACGAGCAGTACTTC | CASSLGPGHSYEQYF
TRBJ2-5 | . | . | TRBV18 | TGTGCCAGCCTTAAGGACAGCCAAGAGACCCAGTACTTC | CASLKDSQETQYF
TRBJ2-1 | . | TRBD2 | TRBV7-3 | TGTGCCAGCAGCTTAACACCTAGCGGGATAGGCGTCAATGAGCAGTTCTTC | CASSLTPSGIGVNEQFF